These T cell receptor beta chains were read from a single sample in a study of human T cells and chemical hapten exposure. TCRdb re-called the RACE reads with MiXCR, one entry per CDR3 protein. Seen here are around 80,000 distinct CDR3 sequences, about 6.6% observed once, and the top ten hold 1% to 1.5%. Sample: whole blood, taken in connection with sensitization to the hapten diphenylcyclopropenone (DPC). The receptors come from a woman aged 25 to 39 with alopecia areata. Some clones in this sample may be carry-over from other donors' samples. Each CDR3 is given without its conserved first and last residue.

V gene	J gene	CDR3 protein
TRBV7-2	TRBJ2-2	ASSLDDRGTGELF
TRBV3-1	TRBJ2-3	ASSQEVPGRTDTQY
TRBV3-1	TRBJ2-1	ASSLRDRYNEQF
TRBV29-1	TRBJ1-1	SVRRGTDEAF
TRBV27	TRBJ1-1	ASSFGAGANEAF
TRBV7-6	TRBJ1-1	ASSLFVSNTEAF
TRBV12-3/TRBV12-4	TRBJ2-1	ASSSREGRDSRNEQF
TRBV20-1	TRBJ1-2	SAATDRVNYGYT
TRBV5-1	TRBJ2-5	ASSMGTSGLPETQY
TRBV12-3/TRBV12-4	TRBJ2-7	ASSVGAYEQY
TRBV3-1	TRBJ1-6	ASSLAGGRNSPLH
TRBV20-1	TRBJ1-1	SARGTGAGIDTEAF
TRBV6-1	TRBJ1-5	ASSGDRVAQPQH
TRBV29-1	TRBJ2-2	SVEGEAGELF
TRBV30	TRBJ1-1	AWSLGGLNTEAF
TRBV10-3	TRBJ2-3	AISEGDSTTDTQY
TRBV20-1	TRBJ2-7	SANGPLVYEQY
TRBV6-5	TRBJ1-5	ASRPAYRGDQPQH
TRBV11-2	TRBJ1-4	ASSDTGQGAEKLF
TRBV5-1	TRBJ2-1	ASSLERARAGNEQF
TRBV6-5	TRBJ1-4	ASSYSQTANNEKLF
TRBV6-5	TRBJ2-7	ASSYTGGGFSYEQY
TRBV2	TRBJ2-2	ASSDLAGGNTGELF
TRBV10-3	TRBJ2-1	AIPVAPWRGPHSGGPEAHNEQF
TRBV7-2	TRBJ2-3	ASSFGTGEDTQY
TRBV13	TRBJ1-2	ASSSYRTGGYGYT
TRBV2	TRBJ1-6	ASTDRLQPLH
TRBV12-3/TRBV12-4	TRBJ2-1	ASSLKRNEQF
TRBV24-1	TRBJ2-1	ATSDRTSGDNEQF
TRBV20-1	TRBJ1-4	SAKDQGALHEKLF
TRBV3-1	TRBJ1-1	ASSQEYRANTEAF